Listed below are T cell receptor beta chains from one sample, sequenced in a study of monozygotic twins with inflammatory bowel disease. Using the 5' RACE reads, TCRdb records one entry per CDR3 protein without DNA. In all, the sample yields approximately 330,000 distinct CDR3 sequences. What was sequenced was blood. The receptor set was obtained from a human donor with ulcerative colitis or Crohn's disease, or a healthy co-twin of an affected twin (not recorded which). Each CDR3 is given with its conserved first and last residue. Fields, in order: V gene, J gene, CDR3 protein.

v_call: TRBV29-1; j_call: TRBJ2-5; cdr3_aa: CSVDPGAEETQYF
v_call: TRBV24-1; j_call: TRBJ2-3; cdr3_aa: CATGSPSGPFTDTQYF
v_call: TRBV5-1; j_call: TRBJ2-5; cdr3_aa: CASSLATRYGETQYF
v_call: TRBV4-1; j_call: TRBJ2-2; cdr3_aa: CASSQAGGNTGELFF
v_call: TRBV2; j_call: TRBJ1-1; cdr3_aa: CASRYRGMNTEAFF
v_call: TRBV29-1; j_call: TRBJ1-1; cdr3_aa: CSATGVGTTEAFF
v_call: TRBV7-2; j_call: TRBJ2-3; cdr3_aa: CASSLRRLGSRPDTQYF
v_call: TRBV5-5; j_call: TRBJ2-2; cdr3_aa: CASRRGRNTGELFF
v_call: TRBV29-1; j_call: TRBJ2-5; cdr3_aa: CSAHPRGETQYF
v_call: TRBV5-4; j_call: TRBJ2-3; cdr3_aa: CASSAGGGLEDTQYF
v_call: TRBV11-2; j_call: TRBJ2-1; cdr3_aa: CASSLDILGGNAYNEQFF
v_call: TRBV2; j_call: TRBJ1-1; cdr3_aa: CASIEGSIGYTEAFF
v_call: TRBV11-3; j_call: TRBJ2-7; cdr3_aa: CASSLTQTTEQYF
v_call: TRBV27; j_call: TRBJ1-1; cdr3_aa: CASSKQGTEAFF
v_call: TRBV5-1; j_call: TRBJ2-5; cdr3_aa: CASSQIDRDGETQYF
v_call: TRBV9; j_call: TRBJ1-4; cdr3_aa: CASSVAARSGGEKLFF
v_call: TRBV6-1; j_call: TRBJ2-7; cdr3_aa: CASSEGTSGGAEQYF
v_call: TRBV20-1; j_call: TRBJ2-5; cdr3_aa: CSALVIRETQYF
v_call: TRBV5-6; j_call: TRBJ2-7; cdr3_aa: CASSLRGQGAYEQYF
v_call: TRBV5-1; j_call: TRBJ1-2; cdr3_aa: CASSLDAGANYGYTF
v_call: TRBV18; j_call: TRBJ2-1; cdr3_aa: CASSPPAGPGNEQFF
v_call: TRBV20-1; j_call: TRBJ2-7; cdr3_aa: CSARGPGANQYF
v_call: TRBV7-2; j_call: TRBJ2-7; cdr3_aa: CASSLTGTLNEQYF
v_call: TRBV5-6; j_call: TRBJ1-2; cdr3_aa: CASSFGGNYGYTF
v_call: TRBV7-9; j_call: TRBJ2-7; cdr3_aa: CASSLVGIYEQYF
v_call: TRBV28; j_call: TRBJ2-7; cdr3_aa: CASSLGTPPQQYF
v_call: TRBV7-2; j_call: TRBJ2-7; cdr3_aa: CASSFTGTGAHEQYF
v_call: TRBV5-1; j_call: TRBJ1-2; cdr3_aa: CASSFYGTDGYTF
v_call: TRBV28; j_call: TRBJ2-1; cdr3_aa: CASSWVREQFF
v_call: TRBV7-2; j_call: TRBJ1-2; cdr3_aa: CASSLGGEQTRGYTF
v_call: TRBV7-9; j_call: TRBJ2-3; cdr3_aa: CASSSWTSLADTQYF
v_call: TRBV12-3/TRBV12-4; j_call: TRBJ2-3; cdr3_aa: CASSLEARYTQYF